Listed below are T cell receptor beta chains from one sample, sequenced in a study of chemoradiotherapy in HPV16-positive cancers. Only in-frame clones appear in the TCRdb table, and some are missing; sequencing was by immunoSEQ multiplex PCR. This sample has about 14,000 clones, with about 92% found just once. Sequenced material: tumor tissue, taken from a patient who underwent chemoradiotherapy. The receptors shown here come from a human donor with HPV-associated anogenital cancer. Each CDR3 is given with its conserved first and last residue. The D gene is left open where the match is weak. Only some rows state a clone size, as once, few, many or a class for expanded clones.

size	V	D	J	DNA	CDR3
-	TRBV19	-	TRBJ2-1	TGTGCCAGTAGTTTGGGGAACCATGAGCAGTTCTTC	CASSLGNHEQFF
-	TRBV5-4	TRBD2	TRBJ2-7	TGTGCCAGCAGCTTGGATTGGGTAGCGGGGGCCTACGAGCAGTACTTC	CASSLDWVAGAYEQYF
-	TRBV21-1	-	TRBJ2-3	TGTGCCAGCAGCAGGAGGTCGGGGGATACGCAGTATTTT	CASSRRSGDTQYF
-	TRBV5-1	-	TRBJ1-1	TGCGCCAGCAGCTTGCAGGGAGCAGGGGAGTACACTGAAGCTTTCTTT	CASSLQGAGEYTEAFF
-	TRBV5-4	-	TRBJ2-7	TGTGCCAGCAGCTTACCGGGGGACGCTAGCTCCTACGAGCAGTACTTC	CASSLPGDASSYEQYF
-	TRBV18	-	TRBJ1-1	TGTGCCAGCTCACGGGGAGGGGCCACGAACACTGAAGCTTTCTTT	CASSRGGATNTEAFF
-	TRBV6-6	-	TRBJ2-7	TGTGCCAGCAGCCTACAGGGGGGGAATTACGAGCAGTACTTC	CASSLQGGNYEQYF
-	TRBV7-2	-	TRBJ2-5	TGTGCCAGCAGCTTAGATCGAGAGACCCAGTACTTC	CASSLDRETQYF
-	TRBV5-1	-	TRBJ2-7	TGCGCCAGCAGGCCGAATTTGAACGCCTACGAGCAGTACTTC	CASRPNLNAYEQYF
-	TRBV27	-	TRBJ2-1	TGTGCCAGCACCGCGATAGGACTGAAGCGGGCAACCTCCTACAATGAGCAGTTCTTC	CASTAIGLKRATSYNEQFF
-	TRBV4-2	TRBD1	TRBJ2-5	TGTGCCAGCAGCCTAAGCCGGGACAGGCTCCCAGAGACCCAGTACTTC	CASSLSRDRLPETQYF
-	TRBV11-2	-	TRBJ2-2	TGTGCCAGCAGCCCTCAGGGCGGGGAGCTGTTTTTT	CASSPQGGELFF
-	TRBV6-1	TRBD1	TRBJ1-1	TGTGCCAGCAGTGAAAACAGGGGAGGGGCCGCTTTCTTT	CASSENRGGAAFF
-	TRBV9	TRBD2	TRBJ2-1	TGTGCCAGCAGCGTAGATGGACTAGCGGGAGCCGGGGAGCAGTTCTTC	CASSVDGLAGAGEQFF
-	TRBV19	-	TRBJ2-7	TGTGCCAGTAGCCTAGGGTACGAGCAGTACTTC	CASSLGYEQYF
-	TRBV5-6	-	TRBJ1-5	TGTGCCAGCAGCGTGCTCGGTATTAATCAGCCCCAGCATTTT	CASSVLGINQPQHF
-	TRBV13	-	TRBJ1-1	TGTGCCAGCAGCTTGAGGGGGTCGATGAACACTGAAGCTTTCTTT	CASSLRGSMNTEAFF
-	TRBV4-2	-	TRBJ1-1	TGTGCCAGCAGCCAAGTGGCAGCACGGAACACTGAAGCTTTCTTT	CASSQVAARNTEAFF
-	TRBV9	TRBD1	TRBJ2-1	TGTGCCAGCAGCGTAGCGACAGGGGCCAATGAGCAGTTCTTC	CASSVATGANEQFF
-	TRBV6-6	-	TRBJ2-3	TGTGCCAGCGGATGGAGGGGAACCACAGATACGCAGTATTTT	CASGWRGTTDTQYF
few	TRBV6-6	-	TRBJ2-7	TGTGCCAGCAGTAGCTCTAGCGATATGACTTACGAGCAGTACTTC	CASSSSSDMTYEQYF
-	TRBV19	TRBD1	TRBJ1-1	TGTGCCAGTGGGGACAGATTGAACACTGAAGCTTTCTTT	CASGDRLNTEAFF
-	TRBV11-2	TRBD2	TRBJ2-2	TGTGCCAGCAGCTCGGGACTAGCGGGAGAAAACACCGGGGAGCTGTTTTTT	CASSSGLAGENTGELFF
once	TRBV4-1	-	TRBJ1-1	TGCGCCAGCAGCCAAGGTTCCGGCGAAGCTTTCTTT	CASSQGSGEAFF
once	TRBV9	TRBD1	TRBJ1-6	TGTGCCAGCAGCGTAGTGGGACAGGGACCCCTCCACTTT	CASSVVGQGPLHF
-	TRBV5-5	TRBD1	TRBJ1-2	TGTGCCAGCAGCCCCCCCCGGACAGGGTACTATGGCTACACCTTC	CASSPPRTGYYGYTF
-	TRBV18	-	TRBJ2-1	TGTGCCAGCTCACTCAACGGGAGAACTAGCTCCTACAATGAGCAGTTCTTC	CASSLNGRTSSYNEQFF
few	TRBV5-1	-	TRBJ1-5	TGCGCCAGCAGCTTGGGGGGAACTAGCAATCAGCCCCAGCATTTT	CASSLGGTSNQPQHF
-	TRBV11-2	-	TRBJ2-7	TGTGCCAGCAGCCCCGCAGGGGGGGGCGTCTACGAGCAGTACTTC	CASSPAGGGVYEQYF
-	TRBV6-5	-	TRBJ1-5	TGTGCCAGCAGTTACGGCAGGGTGGGTCAGCCCCAGCATTTT	CASSYGRVGQPQHF
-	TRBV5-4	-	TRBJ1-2	TGTGCCAGCAGCTTGGCTGCAGCCTTTTCCTATGGCTACACCTTC	CASSLAAAFSYGYTF
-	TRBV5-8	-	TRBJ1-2	TGTGCCAGCGGCTTAACAGGGCTTGAGTATGGCTACACCTTC	CASGLTGLEYGYTF
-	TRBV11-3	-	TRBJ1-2	TGTGCCAGCAGCCGAACCCTCTCGCTTGGCTACACCTTC	CASSRTLSLGYTF
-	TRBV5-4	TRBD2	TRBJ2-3	TGTGCCAGCAGCTTGAACGGGGGAGGGGATACGCAGTATTTT	CASSLNGGGDTQYF
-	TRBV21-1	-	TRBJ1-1	TGTGCCGGCGGACATAGGGTTTCGCGAGCTGAAGCTTTCTTT	CAGGHRVSRAEAFF
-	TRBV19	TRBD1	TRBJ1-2	TGTGCCAGTAGTCCGGGACAGACCTATGGCTACACCTTC	CASSPGQTYGYTF
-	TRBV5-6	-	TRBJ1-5	TGTGCCAGCAGCCTCCGGGGCCATTATAGCAATCAGCCCCAGCATTTT	CASSLRGHYSNQPQHF
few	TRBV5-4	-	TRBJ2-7	TGTGCCAGCAGCTTGGAAGGGAACTCCTACGAGCAGTACTTC	CASSLEGNSYEQYF
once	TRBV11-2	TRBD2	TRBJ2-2	TGTGCCAGCACCCCGGCCCGGGGACTAGCGGGAGGAGGCACCGGGGAGCTGTTTTTT	CASTPARGLAGGGTGELFF
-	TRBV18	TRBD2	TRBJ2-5	TGTGCCAGCTCACCGGAACCCCGGGGGGGAGAGACCCAGTACTTC	CASSPEPRGGETQYF
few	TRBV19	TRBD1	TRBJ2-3	TGTGCCAGCGAAACCGGACAGGGCACAGATACGCAGTATTTT	CASETGQGTDTQYF
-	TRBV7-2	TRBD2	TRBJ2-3	TGTGCCAGCAGCTTTAGGTCGGCGGGAGGACCGACAGATACGCAGTATTTT	CASSFRSAGGPTDTQYF
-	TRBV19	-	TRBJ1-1	TGTGCCAGTAGTATAGATGGTCGCAGGGTGAGCACTGAAGCTTTCTTT	CASSIDGRRVSTEAFF
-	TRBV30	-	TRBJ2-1	TGTGCCTGGAACATTGGCCGCACCTACAATGAGCAGTTCTTC	CAWNIGRTYNEQFF